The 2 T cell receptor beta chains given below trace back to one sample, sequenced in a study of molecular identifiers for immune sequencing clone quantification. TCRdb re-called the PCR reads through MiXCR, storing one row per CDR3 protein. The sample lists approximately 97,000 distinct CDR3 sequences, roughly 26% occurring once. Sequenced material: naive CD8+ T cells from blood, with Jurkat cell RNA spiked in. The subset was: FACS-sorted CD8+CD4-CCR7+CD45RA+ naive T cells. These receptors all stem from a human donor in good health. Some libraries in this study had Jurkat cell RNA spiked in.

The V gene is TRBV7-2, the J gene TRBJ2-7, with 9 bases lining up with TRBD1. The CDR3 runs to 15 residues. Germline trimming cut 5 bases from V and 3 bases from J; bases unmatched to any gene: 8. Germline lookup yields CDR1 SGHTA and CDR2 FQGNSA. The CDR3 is CASSHPGQGLYEQYF. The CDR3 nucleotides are TGTGCCAGCAGCCACCCGGGACAGGGCCTCTACGAGCAGTACTTC.

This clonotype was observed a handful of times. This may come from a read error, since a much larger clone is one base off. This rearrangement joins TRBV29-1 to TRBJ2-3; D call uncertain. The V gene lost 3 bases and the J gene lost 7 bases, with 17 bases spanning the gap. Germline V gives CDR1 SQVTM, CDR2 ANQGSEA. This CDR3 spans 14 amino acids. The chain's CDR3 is CSVEFVEVMNTQYF. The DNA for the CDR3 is TGCAGCGTTGAGTTTGTCGAGGTCATGAATACGCAGTATTTT.